These 26 T cell receptor beta chains were all obtained from the same sample, sequenced in a study of T cells in Graves' hyperthyroidism and ophthalmopathy. Authors of the study amplified TCR beta CDR3 regions from RNA transcripts. The HTBI primer set drove a first-round RT-PCR of the TCR CDR3. One entry per CDR3 protein results from TCRdb running MiXCR on the multiplex PCR reads. The repertoire includes over 700,000 distinct CDR3 sequences, approximately 18% of them detected once, and 16% sits in the top ten. The material sequenced was blood. These receptors originate from a woman aged 45-65 years with Graves' hyperthyroidism that later progressed to Graves' ophthalmopathy.

In its sample, this clonotype was seen many times. The chain recombines TRBV11-2 with TRBJ1-6, with D tentatively TRBD1 (5 bases). This CDR3 contains 17 residues. V was pared by 5 bases and J by 7 bases, with 21 bases between. From germline, CDR1 is SGHAT and CDR2 FQNNGV. The CDR3: CASSRYRDGRTNSPLHF. The CDR3 coding sequence is TGTGCCAGCAGCCGGTACCGGGACGGCCGAACGAATTCACCCCTCCACTTT.

A few counts support this clonotype. The chain joins TRBV15 to TRBJ2-5, with 9 bases lining up with TRBD2. This CDR3 contains 16 residues. V lost 1 base and J lost 5; bases outside the gene matches: 8. The germline V gene has CDR1 LNHNV and CDR2 YYDKDF (reference sequence). CDR3 sequence reads: CATSRVGGGAGETQYF. The DNA for the CDR3 is TGTGCCACCAGCAGAGTAGGCGGGGGGGCAGGGGAGACCCAGTACTTC.

The V and J genes are TRBV5-1 and TRBJ1-5; TRBD1 matches at 9 bases. This CDR3 comprises 16 residues. In germline, CDR1 is SGHRS, CDR2 YFSETQ. Unmatched junction bases numbered 10, after V lost 4 bases and J lost 5 bases. CDR3 bases: TGCGCCAGCAGCAAGGACGGGACAGGGTACGATCAGCCCCAGCATTTT. Amino acid sequence: CASSKDGTGYDQPQHF.

The chain recombines TRBV4-2 with TRBJ2-1; 10 positions agree with TRBD2. Germline CDR1 LGHNA, CDR2 YNFKEQ. V was pared by 1 base and J by 8 bases, with 11 bases of the junction left unmatched. The CDR3 sequence is 17 residues long. CDR3 in DNA: TGTGCCAGCAGCCAAGTACAACGGCTAGCGGGGGCGGATGAGCAGTTCTTC. Translation: CASSQVQRLAGADEQFF.

The chain links TRBV6-1 to TRBJ1-2; D gene unclear. CDR1 MNHNS and CDR2 SASEGT come from the germline V gene. V gave up 6 bases and J gave up 5 bases, with 19 bases separating them. The length of the CDR3 is 15 residues. Here the CDR3 reads CASSDTRLAYYGYTF. Here the CDR3 DNA reads TGTGCCAGCAGCGATACTCGTCTGGCTTATTATGGCTACACCTTC.

V and J are TRBV5-1 and TRBJ2-6, with TRBD1 matching 7 bases. Germline lookup yields CDR1 SGHRS and CDR2 YFSETQ. J lost 0 bases, V lost 3 bases, and 6 bases had no gene match. This CDR3 is 17 amino acids long. CDR3 protein: CASSWTGPRSGANVLTF. The CDR3 DNA is TGCGCCAGCAGCTGGACAGGTCCCCGCTCTGGGGCCAACGTCCTGACTTTC.

The sample holds many counts of this clonotype. This chain connects TRBV7-2 to TRBJ1-2, with D tentatively TRBD1 (6 bases). From germline, CDR1 is SGHTA and CDR2 FQGNSA. Trimming took off 1 base at V and 5 bases at J, with 11 bases between the two ends. The CDR3 spans 14 residues. CDR3 coding DNA: TGTGCCAGCAGCTTAGGACAGGAGGAATATGGCTACACCTTC. Amino acid sequence: CASSLGQEEYGYTF.

The chain carries TRBV10-3 and TRBJ2-1, with D uncertain. V gave up 0 bases and J gave up 6 bases, with 3 bases separating them. CDR1 and CDR2 (germline): ENHRY, SYGVKD. This CDR3 comprises 12 residues. The CDR3 nucleotides are TGTGCCATCAGTGAGTCAAGCAATGAGCAGTTCTTC. Protein sequence: CAISESSNEQFF.

This clonotype turned up a few times. The junction departs from the called germline gene at one end, perhaps through a read error. The chain joins TRBV5-6 to TRBJ2-7; D may be TRBD1 or TRBD2 (5 bases each). The CDR3 loop spans 14 amino acids. The germline V gene encodes CDR1 SGHDT and CDR2 YYEEEE. The CDR3 DNA sequence: TGTGTCAGCAGCTTGGCTGGGACCTTCTACGAGCAGTACTTC. This codes for CVSSLAGTFYEQYF. The entire variable domain, with the rest obtained from reference TRBV5-6 and TRBJ2-7, is as follows: DAGVTQSPTHLIKTRGQQVTLRCSPKSGHDTVSWYQQALGQGPQFIFQYYEEEERQRGNFPDRFSGHQFPNYSSELNVNALLLGDSALYLCVSSLAGTFYEQYFGPGTRLTVT.

Details on this clonotype: Sequence at one end of the junction differs from germline and may be a read error. This chain joins TRBV7-2 and TRBJ2-3, with D possibly being TRBD2 (6 bases). The CDR3 runs to 15 residues. Germline-derived CDR1 and CDR2 are SGHTA and FQGNSA. The CDR3 DNA is TGTGCCAGCAGCTTAAGGGGAACTAGCACAGATGCGCAGTATTTT. Its translation is CASSLRGTSTDAQYF.

This clonotype was found many times. The chain uses TRBV5-1 and TRBJ2-7, with TRBD2 identical over 9 bases. Trimming removed 0 bases from V and 6 bases from J; junction bases left unmatched: 4. The CDR3 contains 14 residues. CDR1 is SGHRS, CDR2 YFSETQ, per germline. This chain's CDR3 is CASSLDGGGAEQYF. As DNA, the CDR3 is TGCGCCAGCAGCTTGGACGGCGGGGGGGCCGAGCAGTACTTC.

The chain has TRBV6-4 and TRBJ1-1; no definite D call. The CDR3 has 13 residues. Germline assignment: CDR1 MRHNA and CDR2 SNTAGT. Trimming removed 8 bases from V and 0 bases from J, with 10 bases in between. The CDR3 spells CASGREMNTEAFF. CDR3 nucleotide sequence: TGTGCCAGCGGCCGGGAAATGAACACTGAAGCTTTCTTT.

This clonotype was observed at least ten times. The chain couples TRBV5-5 to TRBJ1-1; no clear D gene. Germline V CDR1 and CDR2: SGHKS, YYEKEE (reference sequence). The CDR3 has 13 residues. The V end lost 2 bases, the J end lost 3 bases, and 8 bases lay between the germline ends. The CDR3 spells CASSFSSDTEAFF. Here the CDR3 DNA reads TGTGCCAGCAGCTTTTCTTCCGACACTGAAGCTTTCTTT.

V gene TRBV9 combines with J gene TRBJ1-4; TRBD1 aligns across 10 bases. V trimming: 3 bases; J trimming: 8 bases; junction bases outside the gene matches: 7. CDR3 length: 15 residues. Germline values: CDR1 SGDLS, CDR2 YYNGEE. The CDR3 DNA reads TGTGCCAGCAGCGCTCGTGGGACAGGGGACGAAAAACTGTTTTTT. Protein product: CASSARGTGDEKLFF.

The chain combines TRBV9 with TRBJ2-1; a weak D match, TRBD2 (6 bases). This CDR3 has 15 residues. Germline V CDR1 and CDR2: SGDLS, YYNGEE. V lost 4 bases and J lost 3, with 14 bases in between. In nucleotides, the CDR3 is TGTGCCAGCAGCCCCTCGGCGGGGAACTACAATGAGCAGTTCTTC. Protein product: CASSPSAGNYNEQFF.

This clonotype came up many times. The chain employs TRBV5-1 and TRBJ2-5, with 7 bases identical to TRBD1. Germline V gene data show CDR1 as SGHRS and CDR2 as YFSETQ. Unmatched junction bases numbered 5, after V lost 5 bases and J lost 1 base. This CDR3 region has 14 residues. The CDR3 is CASRSRTGQETQYF. CDR3 sequence (DNA): TGCGCCAGCAGGTCACGGACAGGCCAAGAGACCCAGTACTTC.

The chain recombines TRBV6-1 with TRBJ1-4; TRBD1 might be the D (5 bases). Deletions cut 7 bases from V and 8 bases from J, with 14 bases between. CDR3 length: 13 amino acids. CDR1 and CDR2 from the germline V gene are MNHNS and SASEGT. CDR3 nucleotide sequence: TGTGCCAGCACCCAGATGGGGGGAGAAAAACTGTTTTTT. This gives the protein CASTQMGGEKLFF.

This clonotype was detected only once. The chain carries TRBV24-1 and TRBJ1-2; D is ambiguous. The germline V gene has CDR1 KGHDR and CDR2 SFDVKD. This CDR3 has 12 amino acids. V was pared by 1 base and J by 8 bases, with 7 bases between. DNA of the CDR3: TGTGCCACCAGTGATTTTACAACGGGCTACACCTTC. It is translated as CATSDFTTGYTF.

This clonotype was detected many times. The chain joins TRBV11-2 to TRBJ1-4; D is unclear. The CDR3 is 13 residues long. V lost 5 bases to trimming and J lost 8 bases, with 12 bases between them. Germline values: CDR1 SGHAT, CDR2 FQNNGV. CDR3 DNA: TGTGCCAGCAGCGTCAACCCCCTCGAAAAACTGTTTTTT. This translates into CASSVNPLEKLFF.

The chain is built from TRBV7-9 and TRBJ1-4, with D tentatively TRBD1 (6 bases). The CDR3 contains 12 residues. Germline CDR1 reads SEHNR; CDR2 reads FQNEAQ (reference sequence). Trimming left V 5 bases short and J 14 bases short, with 15 bases between. The CDR3 sequence: CASSPRGKVLFF. The CDR3 coding sequence is TGTGCCAGCAGCCCAAGGGGGAAGGTTCTGTTTTTT.

This clonotype has more than one count but fewer than ten. This chain uses TRBV12-3 or TRBV12-4 with TRBJ2-2; a weak D match, TRBD2 (6 bases). The CDR3 extends over 16 amino acids. V was shortened by 6 bases and J by 3 bases, with 17 bases between the two germline ends. The CDR3 loop is CASSLTGRGYTGELFF. Here the CDR3 DNA reads TGTGCCAGCAGCCTGACTGGTCGGGGGTACACCGGGGAGCTGTTTTTT.

The rearrangement uses TRBV5-1 and TRBJ1-1, with D perhaps matching TRBD1 (5 bases). This CDR3 is 12 amino acids long. From germline, CDR1 is SGHRS and CDR2 YFSETQ. Trimming took off 5 bases at V and 6 bases at J, with 11 bases between the two ends. The CDR3: CASSIDSAEAFF. Here the CDR3 DNA reads TGCGCCAGCAGTATTGACAGTGCTGAAGCTTTCTTT.

The V call is TRBV6-1, the J call TRBJ1-5; 8 bases line up with TRBD1. The germline V gene encodes CDR1 MNHNS and CDR2 SASEGT. This CDR3 has 15 residues. With 4 bases clipped from V and 5 bases from J, the junction kept 7 bases outside the gene matches. The CDR3 DNA is TGTGCCAGCAGTGGGACAGGGCTTTTACATCAGCCCCAGCATTTT. This translates into CASSGTGLLHQPQHF.

This chain connects TRBV10-1 to TRBJ2-3; D is perhaps TRBD1 (6 bases). Germline CDR1 and CDR2: WNHNN and SYGVQD (reference sequence). The CDR3 has 13 residues. Trimming pared 6 bases from V and 6 bases from J, leaving 13 bases between. The CDR3 region is CASSTTGFDTQYF. The CDR3 DNA sequence: TGCGCCAGCAGCACGACAGGCTTTGATACGCAGTATTTT.

This clonotype was observed many times. The chain couples TRBV5-1 to TRBJ2-5; the match to TRBD2 covers 10 bases. With 4 bases clipped from V and 2 bases from J, the junction kept 8 bases outside the gene matches. Germline V gene sequence: CDR1 SGHRS, CDR2 YFSETQ. The CDR3 length is 16 residues. The CDR3 loop reads CASSRGLADIQETQYF. The CDR3 nucleotides are TGCGCCAGCAGCCGAGGACTAGCGGACATTCAAGAGACCCAGTACTTC.

The chain recombines TRBV18 with TRBJ2-1, with 11 nucleotides matching TRBD1. The germline V gene encodes CDR1 KGHSH and CDR2 LQKENI. The CDR3 sequence is 19 residues long. Trimming removed 4 bases from V and 3 bases from J; junction bases left unmatched: 14. CDR3 DNA: TGTGCCAGCTCACACTCGGAGCTGGACAGGGGGCGAAACTACAATGAGCAGTTCTTC. This translates into CASSHSELDRGRNYNEQFF.